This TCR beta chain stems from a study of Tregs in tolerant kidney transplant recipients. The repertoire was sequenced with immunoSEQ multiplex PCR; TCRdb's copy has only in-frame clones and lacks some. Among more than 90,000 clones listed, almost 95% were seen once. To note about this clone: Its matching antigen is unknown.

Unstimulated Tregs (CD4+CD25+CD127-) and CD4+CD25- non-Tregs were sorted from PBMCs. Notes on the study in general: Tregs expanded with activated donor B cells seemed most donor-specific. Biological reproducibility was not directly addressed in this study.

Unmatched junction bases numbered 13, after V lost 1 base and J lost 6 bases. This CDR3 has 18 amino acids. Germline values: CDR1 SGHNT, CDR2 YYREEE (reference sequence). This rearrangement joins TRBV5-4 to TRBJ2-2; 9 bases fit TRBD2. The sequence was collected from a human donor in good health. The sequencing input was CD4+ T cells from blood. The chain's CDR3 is CASSLYLLAGEAPGELFF. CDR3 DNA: TGTGCCAGCAGCTTGTACCTGTTAGCGGGAGAAGCCCCCGGGGAGCTGTTTTTT.